This T cell receptor beta chain originates from a study of blood T cell repertoires in COVID-19. As for the study in general: Acute-phase and convalescent COVID-19 samples originated in the United States, Italy and Spain. In each case, the material was cDNA or gDNA derived from T cells, B-cell-depleted T cells, or PBMCs.

In the source study's methods: Reference gene primers were amplified, and this amplification served to estimate nucleated cell counts. Profiling relied on immunoSEQ multiplex PCR, and the TCRdb table lists in-frame clones only, not all of them. V and J calls and clone size are those listed in that table; D and trimming were worked out from the DNA. The sample contains over 200,000 clones, 86% of which appear only once. Unmatched junction bases numbered 14, after V lost 0 bases and J lost 9 bases. Germline V gene data show CDR1 as KGHSH and CDR2 as LQKENI. The CDR3 runs 18 residues. This clonotype originated in a man younger than 45 who had recovered from COVID-19. The rearrangement joins TRBV18 to TRBJ2-5; 12 bases match TRBD2. Sequenced: peripheral blood. The CDR3 nucleotides read TGTGCCAGCTCACCACCGTTTTCTAGCGGGGGGGGAGTTTGGGCCCAGTACTTC. Its protein is CASSPPFSSGGGVWAQYF.